This T cell receptor (beta chain) was identified in a study of brain T cells in children with intractable seizures. Study results and caveats: Viral specificity was inferred only from CDR3 similarity; HCMV serostatus was unknown.

On this clone itself: The antigen is undetermined.

Only cases whose brain tissue showed the highest T cell transcript signatures were sequenced. Patients received at least one anti-epileptic drug before surgery. Libraries were prepared by immunoSEQ multiplex PCR; TCRdb keeps only in-frame clonotypes and omits some of them. Of under 150,000 clones listed, under 95% are singletons. Sample: peripheral blood, taken at surgery. The source of this sequence is a boy under two years old with hemimegalencephaly and intractable seizures.

This CDR3 is CASSLGGPFQETQYF. The CDR3 DNA reads as TGTGCCAGCAGCTTAGGAGGGCCTTTCCAGGAGACCCAGTACTTC. The gene calls are TRBV7-9 and TRBJ2-5; D may be TRBD2 (5 bases). The germline V gene has CDR1 SEHNR and CDR2 FQNEAQ (reference sequence). Trimming shortened V by 1 base and J by 5 bases, and 14 bases separated the two germline ends. The CDR3 length is 15 residues.